The rows below give T cell receptor beta chains drawn from one sample of a study of T cell responses to AZD1222 COVID-19 vaccine. Repertoires were generated with immunoSEQ multiplex PCR, while TCRdb's copy carries only in-frame clones and drops some. The table has 150,000 to 200,000 clones, around 94% seen once; the top ten hold 1.5% to 2%. Source: peripheral blood, taken 28 days after the second AZD1222 dose. These receptors all come from an adult who received the AZD1222 COVID-19 vaccine. Each CDR3 is given with its conserved first and last residue. The D gene is left open where the match is weak. Some rows mark clone size as missing; the rest say once, few, many or name a class of expanded clone.

d_gene,abundance,v_gene,j_gene,CDR3nt,CDR3aa
.,.,TRBV18,TRBJ2-7,TGTGCCAGCTCACCACCCAGCTCCTACGAGCAGTACTTC,CASSPPSSYEQYF
.,.,TRBV9,TRBJ1-5,TGTGCCAGCAGCGCGGCCCCGGGTGGCAATCAGCCCCAGCATTTT,CASSAAPGGNQPQHF
.,once,TRBV7-3,TRBJ2-7,TGTGCCAGCAGCCCCCAGTGGGGGGCGAGTCACGAGCAGTACTTC,CASSPQWGASHEQYF
.,.,TRBV28,TRBJ1-1,TGTGCCAGCAGTTTATCACCGGGACTGAACACTGAAGCTTTCTTT,CASSLSPGLNTEAFF
TRBD1,.,TRBV29-1,TRBJ1-3,TGCAGCGTTGAAGGCGCGACAGGGGTTTCTGGAAACACCATATATTTT,CSVEGATGVSGNTIYF
.,.,TRBV3-1/TRBV3-2,TRBJ2-3,TGTGCCAGCAGCCAAGATCTACCTCAGGGGAGGGTTAGGTATTTT,CASSQDLPQGRVRYF
.,.,TRBV27,TRBJ2-7,TGTGCCAGCAGTTACGCGGCGGTTTTCGAACAGTACTTC,CASSYAAVFEQYF
TRBD1,.,TRBV6-2/TRBV6-3,TRBJ2-7,TGTACCAGCAGTTCCATTAGGACAGGATCGGGGGAGCAGTACTTC,CTSSSIRTGSGEQYF
.,.,TRBV15,TRBJ1-5,TGTGCCACCAGCAGAGCCGGGACCCTCGAGAGGCTTAATCAGCCCCAGCATTTT,CATSRAGTLERLNQPQHF
TRBD1,.,TRBV12-3/TRBV12-4,TRBJ2-3,TGTGCCAGCAGTCTGACAGGGAATACGCAGTATTTT,CASSLTGNTQYF
.,.,TRBV6-5,TRBJ1-5,TGTGCCAGCAGTCCAGGGTCAGGCCAGCCCCAGCATTTT,CASSPGSGQPQHF
.,.,TRBV11-2,TRBJ1-5,TGTGCCAGCAGCTGGACAGATAGCAATCAGCCCCAGCATTTT,CASSWTDSNQPQHF
.,once,TRBV7-9,TRBJ2-1,TGTGCCAGCAGCTTAGGCGGGGCGGGGCATGAGCAGTTCTTC,CASSLGGAGHEQFF
.,.,TRBV4-1,TRBJ2-7,TGCGCCAGCAGCCAAGAATACAGGGATACCTACGAGCAGTACTTC,CASSQEYRDTYEQYF
.,.,TRBV6-5,TRBJ2-7,TGTGCCAGCAGCCTTAATGGGGGCCCATCCTACGAGCAGTACTTC,CASSLNGGPSYEQYF
.,.,TRBV4-3,TRBJ1-2,TGCGCCAGCAGCTGGAGTCGCCCTAACTATGGCTACACCTTC,CASSWSRPNYGYTF
.,.,TRBV5-4,TRBJ1-2,TGTGCCAGCAGCTTGGAACCAGGGATAGGTGGCTACACCTTC,CASSLEPGIGGYTF
.,.,TRBV11-2,TRBJ1-4,TGTGCCAGCAGCCCTCACGGGACATTCGGAAAACTGTTTTTT,CASSPHGTFGKLFF
TRBD2,.,TRBV7-9,TRBJ2-1,TGTGCCAGCAGCTCCCTGGCGGGGGGGGATGAGCAGTTCTTC,CASSSLAGGDEQFF
TRBD1,.,TRBV2,TRBJ1-4,TGTGCCAGAGCCAGGGACAGCAATGAAAAACTGTTTTTT,CARARDSNEKLFF
.,.,TRBV4-1,TRBJ1-4,TGCGCCAGCAGCCAGGTCGCCAGCCTGACCTCCTCAAGGTTAGAAAAACTGTTTTTT,CASSQVASLTSSRLEKLFF
TRBD1,.,TRBV5-1,TRBJ2-1,TGCGCCAGCAGCCTATACCCGGGACAGGATATCAATGAGCAGTTCTTC,CASSLYPGQDINEQFF
TRBD2,.,TRBV28,TRBJ2-1,TGTGCCAGCAGTTTCTCTAGCGGGAATGGATTGGAGCAGTTCTTC,CASSFSSGNGLEQFF
.,.,TRBV15,TRBJ1-3,TGTGCCACCAGCGGAGATAAGGGTCTCGGAAACACCATATATTTT,CATSGDKGLGNTIYF
TRBD1,.,TRBV28,TRBJ1-2,TGTGCCAGCAGAGTCACCGGGACAGGGTCTAACTATGGCTACACCTTC,CASRVTGTGSNYGYTF
TRBD1,.,TRBV19,TRBJ1-1,TGTGCCAGTAAGACAGGGGGTGTAGAAATGAACACTGAAGCTTTCTTT,CASKTGGVEMNTEAFF
TRBD2,.,TRBV7-9,TRBJ2-1,TGTGCCAGCAGTCCCGGGACTAGCGGGGGACCCTCCTACAATGAGCAGTTCTTC,CASSPGTSGGPSYNEQFF
TRBD1,.,TRBV25-1,TRBJ1-1,TGTGCCAGCAGTCCGGACAGGGTGGACACTGAAGCTTTCTTT,CASSPDRVDTEAFF
TRBD2,once,TRBV19,TRBJ2-1,TGTGCCAGTAGTCCTATTAGCGGGGGCCTCAATCCCGAGCAGTTCTTC,CASSPISGGLNPEQFF